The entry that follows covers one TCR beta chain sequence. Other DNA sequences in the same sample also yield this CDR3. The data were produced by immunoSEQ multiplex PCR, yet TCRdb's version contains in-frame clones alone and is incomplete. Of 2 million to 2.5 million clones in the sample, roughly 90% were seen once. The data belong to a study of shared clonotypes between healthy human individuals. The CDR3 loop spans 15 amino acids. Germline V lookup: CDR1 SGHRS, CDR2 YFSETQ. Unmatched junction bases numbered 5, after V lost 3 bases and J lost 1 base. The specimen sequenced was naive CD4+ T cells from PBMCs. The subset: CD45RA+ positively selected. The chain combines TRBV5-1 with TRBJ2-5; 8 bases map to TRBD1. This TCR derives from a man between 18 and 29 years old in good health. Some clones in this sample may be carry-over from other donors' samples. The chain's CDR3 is CASSSGQAIQETQYF. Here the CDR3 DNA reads TGCGCCAGCAGCTCGGGACAGGCCATCCAAGAGACCCAGTACTTC.